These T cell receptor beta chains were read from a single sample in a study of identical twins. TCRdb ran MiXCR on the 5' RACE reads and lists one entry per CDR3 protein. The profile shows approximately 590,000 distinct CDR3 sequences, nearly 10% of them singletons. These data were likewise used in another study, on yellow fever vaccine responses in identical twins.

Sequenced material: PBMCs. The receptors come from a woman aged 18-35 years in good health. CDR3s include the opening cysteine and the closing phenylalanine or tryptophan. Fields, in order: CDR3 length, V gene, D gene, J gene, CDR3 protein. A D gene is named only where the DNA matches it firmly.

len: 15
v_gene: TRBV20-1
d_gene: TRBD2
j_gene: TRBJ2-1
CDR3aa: CSADSKTSGFNEQFF

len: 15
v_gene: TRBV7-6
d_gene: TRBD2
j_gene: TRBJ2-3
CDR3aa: CASSLVAGGGDTQYF

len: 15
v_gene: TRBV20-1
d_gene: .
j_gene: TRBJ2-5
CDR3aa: CSARVRTTGLETQYF

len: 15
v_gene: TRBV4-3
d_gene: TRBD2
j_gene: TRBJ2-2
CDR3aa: CASSYETSSTGELFF

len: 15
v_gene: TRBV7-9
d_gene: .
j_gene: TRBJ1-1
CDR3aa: CASSPRDEMNTEAFF

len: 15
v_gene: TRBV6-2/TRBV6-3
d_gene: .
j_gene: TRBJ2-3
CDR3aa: CASSYLSRPTDTQYF

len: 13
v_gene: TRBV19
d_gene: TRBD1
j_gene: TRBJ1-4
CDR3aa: CASKGQGREKLFF

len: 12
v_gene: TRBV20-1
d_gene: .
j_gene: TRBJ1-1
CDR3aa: CSDKRGDTEAFF

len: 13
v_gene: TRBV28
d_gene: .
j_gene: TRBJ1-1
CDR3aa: CASSILSDTEAFF

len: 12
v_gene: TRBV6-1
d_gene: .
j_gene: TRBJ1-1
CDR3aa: CASSVVGTEAFF

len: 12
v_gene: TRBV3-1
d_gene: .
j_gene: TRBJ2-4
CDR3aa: CASSLGYGIQYF

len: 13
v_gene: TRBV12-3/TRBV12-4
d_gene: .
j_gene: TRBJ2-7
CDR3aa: CASSQAPSYEQYF

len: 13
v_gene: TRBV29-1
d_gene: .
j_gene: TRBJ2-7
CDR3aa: CSVEDRGGLEQYF

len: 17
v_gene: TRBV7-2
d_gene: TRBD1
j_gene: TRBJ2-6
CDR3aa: CASSRRDRGSGANVLTF

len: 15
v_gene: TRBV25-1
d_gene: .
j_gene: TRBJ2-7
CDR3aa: CASTRERGPVGEQYF

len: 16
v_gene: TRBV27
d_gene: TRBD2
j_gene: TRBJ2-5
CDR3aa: CASSTGTSAWGETQYF

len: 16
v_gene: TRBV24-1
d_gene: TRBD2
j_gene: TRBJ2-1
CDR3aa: CATSDPAGGPHPGQFF

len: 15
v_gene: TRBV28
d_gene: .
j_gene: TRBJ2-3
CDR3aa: CASSFDGMGTDTQYF

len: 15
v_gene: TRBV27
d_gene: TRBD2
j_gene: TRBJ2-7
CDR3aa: CASSPPGTSSYEQYF

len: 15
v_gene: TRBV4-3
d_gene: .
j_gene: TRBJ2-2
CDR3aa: CASSEGPLNTGELFF

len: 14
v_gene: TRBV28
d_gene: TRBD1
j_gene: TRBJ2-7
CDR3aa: CASGLGTGGYEQYF

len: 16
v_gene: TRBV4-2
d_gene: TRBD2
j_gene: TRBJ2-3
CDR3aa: CASSQFGGGSTDTQYF

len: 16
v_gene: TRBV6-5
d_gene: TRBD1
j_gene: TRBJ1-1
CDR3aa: CASSYSLIGQGKQAFF

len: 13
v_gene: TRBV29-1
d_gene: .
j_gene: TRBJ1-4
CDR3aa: CSVEFREGEKLFF

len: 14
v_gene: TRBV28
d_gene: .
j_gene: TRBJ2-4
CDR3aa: CASKAQGAKNIQYF

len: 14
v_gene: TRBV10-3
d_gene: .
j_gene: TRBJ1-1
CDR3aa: CAISESGKNTEAFF

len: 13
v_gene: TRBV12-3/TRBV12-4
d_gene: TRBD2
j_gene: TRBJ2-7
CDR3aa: CASQRGAYYEQYF

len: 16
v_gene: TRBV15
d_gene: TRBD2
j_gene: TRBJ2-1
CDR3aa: CATSRGIAGSYNEQFF

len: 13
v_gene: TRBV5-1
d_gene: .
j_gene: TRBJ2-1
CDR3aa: CASSQLSYNEQFF

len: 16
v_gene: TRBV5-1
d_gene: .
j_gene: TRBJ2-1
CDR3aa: CASSLVLDRTYNEQFF

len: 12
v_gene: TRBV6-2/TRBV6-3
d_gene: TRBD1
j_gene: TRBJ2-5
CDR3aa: CASRQGSETQYF

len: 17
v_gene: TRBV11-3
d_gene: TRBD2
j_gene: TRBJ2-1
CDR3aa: CASSLPPERGGSHEQFF

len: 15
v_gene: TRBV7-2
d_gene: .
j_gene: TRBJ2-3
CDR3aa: CASRFVAQGADTQYF

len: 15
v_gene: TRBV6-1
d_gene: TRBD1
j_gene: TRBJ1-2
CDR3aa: CASSHRTGANYGYTF

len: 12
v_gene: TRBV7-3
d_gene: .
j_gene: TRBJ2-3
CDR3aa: CASSSWGDTQYF

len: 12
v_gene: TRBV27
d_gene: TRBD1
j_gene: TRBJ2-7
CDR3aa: CASRTGYYEQYF

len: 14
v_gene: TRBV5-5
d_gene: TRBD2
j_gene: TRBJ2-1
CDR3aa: CASSFSGGDDEQFF

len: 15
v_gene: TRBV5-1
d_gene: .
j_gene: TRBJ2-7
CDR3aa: CASSLGWDVSYEQYF

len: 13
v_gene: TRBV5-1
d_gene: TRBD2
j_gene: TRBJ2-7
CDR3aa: CASRGTSSYEQYF

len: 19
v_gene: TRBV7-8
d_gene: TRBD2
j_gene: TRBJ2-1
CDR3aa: CASSLWSASGTRSYNEQFF

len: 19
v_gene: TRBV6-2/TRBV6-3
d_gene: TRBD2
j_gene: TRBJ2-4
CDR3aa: CASSYPDSSGSGAKNIQYF

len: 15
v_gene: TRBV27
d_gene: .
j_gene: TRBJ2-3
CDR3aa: CASSFSGDPSDTQYF

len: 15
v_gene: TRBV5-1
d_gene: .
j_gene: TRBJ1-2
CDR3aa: CASSWQMGQNYGYTF

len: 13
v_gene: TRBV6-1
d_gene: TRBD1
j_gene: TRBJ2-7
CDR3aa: CASRTGRVNEQYF

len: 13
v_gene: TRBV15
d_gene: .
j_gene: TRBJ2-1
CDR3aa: CATSRPVANEQFF

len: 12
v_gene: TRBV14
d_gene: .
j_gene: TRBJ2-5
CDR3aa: CASSHGAETQYF

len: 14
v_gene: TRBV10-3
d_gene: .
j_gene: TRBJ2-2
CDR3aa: CAISEDLNTGELFF

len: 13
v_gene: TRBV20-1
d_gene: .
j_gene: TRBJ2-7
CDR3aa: CSERGVGMGEQYF